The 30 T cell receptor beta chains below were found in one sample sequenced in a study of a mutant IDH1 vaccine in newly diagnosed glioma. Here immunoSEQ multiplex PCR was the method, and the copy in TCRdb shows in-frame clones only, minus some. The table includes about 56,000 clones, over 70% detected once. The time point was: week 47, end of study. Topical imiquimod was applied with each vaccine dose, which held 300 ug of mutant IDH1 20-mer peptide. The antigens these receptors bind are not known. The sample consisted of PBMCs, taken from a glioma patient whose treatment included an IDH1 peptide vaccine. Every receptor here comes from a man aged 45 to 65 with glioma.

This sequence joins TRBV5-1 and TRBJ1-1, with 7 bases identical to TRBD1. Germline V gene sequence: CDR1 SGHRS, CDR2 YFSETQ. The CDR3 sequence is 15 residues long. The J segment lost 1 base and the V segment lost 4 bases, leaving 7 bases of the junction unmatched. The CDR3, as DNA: TGCGCCAGCAGCACGGACAGGTTGGGGAACACTGAAGCTTTCTTT. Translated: CASSTDRLGNTEAFF.

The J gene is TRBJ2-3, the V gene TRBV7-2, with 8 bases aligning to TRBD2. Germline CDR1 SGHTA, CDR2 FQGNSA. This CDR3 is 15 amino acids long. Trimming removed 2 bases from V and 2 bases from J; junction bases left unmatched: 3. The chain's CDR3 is CASSLQRGYTDTQYF. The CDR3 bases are TGTGCCAGCAGCTTACAGCGGGGGTACACAGATACGCAGTATTTT.

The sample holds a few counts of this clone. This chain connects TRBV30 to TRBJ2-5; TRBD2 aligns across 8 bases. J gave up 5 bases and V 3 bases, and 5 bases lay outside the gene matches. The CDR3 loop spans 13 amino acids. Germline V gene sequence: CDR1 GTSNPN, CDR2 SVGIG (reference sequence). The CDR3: CAWRVSGEETQYF. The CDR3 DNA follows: TGTGCCTGGAGGGTTAGCGGGGAGGAGACCCAGTACTTC.

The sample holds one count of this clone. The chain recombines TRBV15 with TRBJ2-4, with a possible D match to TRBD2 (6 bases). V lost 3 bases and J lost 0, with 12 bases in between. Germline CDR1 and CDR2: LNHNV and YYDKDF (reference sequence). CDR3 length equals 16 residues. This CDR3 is CATSRVGGLAKNIQYF. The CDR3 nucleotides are TGTGCCACCAGCAGGGTCGGGGGACTAGCCAAAAACATTCAGTACTTC.

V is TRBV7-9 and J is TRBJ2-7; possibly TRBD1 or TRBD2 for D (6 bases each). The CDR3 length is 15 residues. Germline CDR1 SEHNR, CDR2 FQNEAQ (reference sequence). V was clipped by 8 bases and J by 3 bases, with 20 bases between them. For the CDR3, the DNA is TGTGCCAGCTCTCGAGGGGGGACGGAAGACTACGAGCAGTACTTC. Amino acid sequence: CASSRGGTEDYEQYF.

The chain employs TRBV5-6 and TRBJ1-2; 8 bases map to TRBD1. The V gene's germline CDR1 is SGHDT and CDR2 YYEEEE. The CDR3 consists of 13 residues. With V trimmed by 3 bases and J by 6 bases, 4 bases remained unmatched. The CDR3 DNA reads TGTGCCAGCAGCTGGCCGACAGGGGATGGCTACACCTTC. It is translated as CASSWPTGDGYTF.

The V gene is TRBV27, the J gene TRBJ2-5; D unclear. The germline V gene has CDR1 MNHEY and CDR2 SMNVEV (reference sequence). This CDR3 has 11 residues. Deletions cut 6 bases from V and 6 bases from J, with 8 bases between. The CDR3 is CASSQGQTQYF. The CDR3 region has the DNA TGTGCCAGCAGCCAAGGCCAGACCCAGTACTTC.

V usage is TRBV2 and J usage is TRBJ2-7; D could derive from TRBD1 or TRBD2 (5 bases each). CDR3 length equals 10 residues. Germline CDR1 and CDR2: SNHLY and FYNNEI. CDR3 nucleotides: TGTGCTAGTGATGGGGGCGAGCAGTACTTC. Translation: CASDGGEQYF. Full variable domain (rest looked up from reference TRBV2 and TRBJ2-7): EPEVTQTPSHQVTQMGQEVILRCVPISNHLYFYWYRQILGQKVEFLVSFYNNEISEKSEIFDDQFSVERPDGSNFTLKIRSTKLEDSAMYFCASDGGEQYFGPGTRLTVT.

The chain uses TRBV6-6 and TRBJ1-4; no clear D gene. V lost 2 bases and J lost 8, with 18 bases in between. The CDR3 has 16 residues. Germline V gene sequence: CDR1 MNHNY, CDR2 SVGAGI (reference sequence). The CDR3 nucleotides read TGTGCCAGCAGTTACGCAATCCTCTCCTCGGAGGAAAAACTGTTTTTT. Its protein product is CASSYAILSSEEKLFF.

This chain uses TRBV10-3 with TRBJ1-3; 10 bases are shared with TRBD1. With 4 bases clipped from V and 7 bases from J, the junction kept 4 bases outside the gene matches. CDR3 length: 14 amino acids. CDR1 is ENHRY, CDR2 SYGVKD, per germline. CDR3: CAISGDRGGNTIYF. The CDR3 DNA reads TGTGCCATCAGTGGGGACAGGGGCGGCAACACCATATATTTT.

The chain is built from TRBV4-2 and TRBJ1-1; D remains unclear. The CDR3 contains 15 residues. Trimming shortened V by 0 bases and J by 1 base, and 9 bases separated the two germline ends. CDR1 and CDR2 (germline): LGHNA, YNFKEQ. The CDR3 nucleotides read TGTGCCAGCAGCCAAGAACTGGGCAGGAACACTGAAGCTTTCTTT. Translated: CASSQELGRNTEAFF.

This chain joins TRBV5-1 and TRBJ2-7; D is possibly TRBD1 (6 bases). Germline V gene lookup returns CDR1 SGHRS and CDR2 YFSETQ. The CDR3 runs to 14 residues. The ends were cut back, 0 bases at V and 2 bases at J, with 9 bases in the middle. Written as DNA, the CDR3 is TGCGCCAGCAGCTTGGGACAGGCCGCCTACGAGCAGTACTTC. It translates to CASSLGQAAYEQYF.

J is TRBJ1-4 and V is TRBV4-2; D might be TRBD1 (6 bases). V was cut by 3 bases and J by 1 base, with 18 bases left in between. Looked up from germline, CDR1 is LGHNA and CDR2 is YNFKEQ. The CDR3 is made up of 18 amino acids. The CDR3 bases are TGTGCCAGCAGCCAGTCAGGGGCCGGACGAAGAACTAATGAAAAACTGTTTTTT. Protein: CASSQSGAGRRTNEKLFF.

In DNA, the CDR3 is TGTGCCAGCAGTTTGGTAGGGGGCTATGGCTACACCTTC. Translated: CASSLVGGYGYTF. The chain couples TRBV27 to TRBJ1-2, with D tentatively TRBD1 (6 bases). Per the germline V gene, CDR1 is MNHEY and CDR2 is SMNVEV (reference sequence). The CDR3 has 13 residues. V dropped 3 bases and J dropped 4 bases, with 9 bases sitting between them.

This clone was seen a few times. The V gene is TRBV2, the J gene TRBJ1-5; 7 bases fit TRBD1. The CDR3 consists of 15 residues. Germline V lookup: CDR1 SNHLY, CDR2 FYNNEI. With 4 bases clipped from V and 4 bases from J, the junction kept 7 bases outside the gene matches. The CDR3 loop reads CASSATGLENQPQHF. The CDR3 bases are TGTGCCAGCAGTGCGACAGGGTTGGAAAATCAGCCCCAGCATTTT.

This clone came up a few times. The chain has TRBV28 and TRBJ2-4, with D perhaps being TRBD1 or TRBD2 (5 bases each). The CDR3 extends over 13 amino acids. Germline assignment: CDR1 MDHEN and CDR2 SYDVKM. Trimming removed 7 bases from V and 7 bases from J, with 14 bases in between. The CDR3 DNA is TGTGCCAGCACGGGGTATGGGGCGAACATTCAGTACTTC. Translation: CASTGYGANIQYF.

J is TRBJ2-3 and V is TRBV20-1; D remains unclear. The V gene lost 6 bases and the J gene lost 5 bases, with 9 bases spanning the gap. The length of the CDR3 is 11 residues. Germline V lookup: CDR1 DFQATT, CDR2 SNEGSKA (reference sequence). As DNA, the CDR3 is TGCAGTGCGCTTCGGCGAGATACGCAGTATTTT. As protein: CSALRRDTQYF.

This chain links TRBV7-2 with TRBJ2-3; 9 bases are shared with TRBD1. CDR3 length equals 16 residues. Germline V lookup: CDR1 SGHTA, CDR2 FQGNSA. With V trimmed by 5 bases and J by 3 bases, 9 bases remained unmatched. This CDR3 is CASSEDRGIGTDTQYF. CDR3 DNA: TGTGCCAGCAGCGAAGACAGGGGGATTGGTACAGATACGCAGTATTTT.

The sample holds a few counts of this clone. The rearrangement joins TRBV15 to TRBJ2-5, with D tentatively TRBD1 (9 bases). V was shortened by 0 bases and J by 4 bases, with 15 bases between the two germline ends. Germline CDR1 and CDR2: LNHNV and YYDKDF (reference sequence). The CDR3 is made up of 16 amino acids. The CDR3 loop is CATSRDSGTGSETQYF. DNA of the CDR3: TGTGCCACCAGCAGAGATAGCGGGACAGGGTCAGAGACCCAGTACTTC.

In DNA form, the CDR3 reads TGTGCCAGTAGTTGGCAGGGCATAGAGACCCAGTACTTC. This sequence encodes CASSWQGIETQYF. The chain combines TRBV19 with TRBJ2-5, with TRBD1 as a possible D gene (5 bases). This CDR3 spans 13 amino acids. Germline values: CDR1 LNHDA, CDR2 SQIVND (reference sequence). Trimming removed 5 bases at V and 4 bases at J, with 11 bases between.

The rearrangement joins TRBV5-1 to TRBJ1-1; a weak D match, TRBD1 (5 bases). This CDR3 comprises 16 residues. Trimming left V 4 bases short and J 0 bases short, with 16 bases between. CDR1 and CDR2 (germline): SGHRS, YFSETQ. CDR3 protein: CASSPGIQVMNTEAFF. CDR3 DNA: TGCGCCAGCAGCCCCGGAATACAGGTCATGAACACTGAAGCTTTCTTT.

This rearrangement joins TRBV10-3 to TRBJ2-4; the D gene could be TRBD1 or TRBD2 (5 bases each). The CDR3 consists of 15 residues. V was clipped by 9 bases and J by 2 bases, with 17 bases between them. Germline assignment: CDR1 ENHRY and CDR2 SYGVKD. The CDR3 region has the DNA TGTGCCATTAGTATGGGGGAAGTGACCAAAAACATTCAGTACTTC. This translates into CAISMGEVTKNIQYF.

CDR3 sequence (DNA): TGTGCCAGCAGTCTTTCGGTGTACGGATACAATGAGCAGTTCTTC. Residues: CASSLSVYGYNEQFF. V and J are TRBV6-5 and TRBJ2-1, with no clear D. V shed 5 bases and J shed 4 bases, with 15 bases lying between them. The CDR3 runs to 15 residues. Germline V gene sequence: CDR1 MNHEY, CDR2 SVGAGI.

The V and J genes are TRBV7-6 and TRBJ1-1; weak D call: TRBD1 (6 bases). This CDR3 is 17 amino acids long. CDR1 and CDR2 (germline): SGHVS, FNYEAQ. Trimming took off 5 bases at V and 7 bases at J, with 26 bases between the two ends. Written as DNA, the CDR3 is TGTGCCAGCAGCCCGGCAGGGGTCGAGGGTTGGCGGTTTGAAGCTTTCTTT. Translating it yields CASSPAGVEGWRFEAFF.

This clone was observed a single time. The CDR3 here is CASGLVRPTGESSYEQYF. As DNA, the CDR3 is TGTGCTAGTGGTTTGGTACGTCCAACAGGGGAAAGCTCCTACGAGCAGTACTTC. This chain links TRBV12-5 with TRBJ2-7; the match to TRBD1 covers 7 bases. Trimming at V came to 0 bases and at J to 0 bases, leaving 11 bases not matched to a gene. CDR1 LGHNT and CDR2 FRNRAP come from the germline V gene. The CDR3 is 18 residues long.

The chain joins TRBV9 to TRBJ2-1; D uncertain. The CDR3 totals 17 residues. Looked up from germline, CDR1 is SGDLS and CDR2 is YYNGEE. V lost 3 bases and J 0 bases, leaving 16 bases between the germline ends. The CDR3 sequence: CASSAQYPANSYNEQFF. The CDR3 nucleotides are TGTGCCAGCAGCGCTCAATACCCCGCGAACTCCTACAATGAGCAGTTCTTC.

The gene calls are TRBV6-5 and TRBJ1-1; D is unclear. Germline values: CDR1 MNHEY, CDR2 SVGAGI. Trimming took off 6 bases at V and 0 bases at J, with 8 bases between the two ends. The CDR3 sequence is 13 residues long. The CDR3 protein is CASRGTVNTEAFF. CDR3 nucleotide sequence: TGTGCCAGCAGGGGAACAGTGAACACTGAAGCTTTCTTT.

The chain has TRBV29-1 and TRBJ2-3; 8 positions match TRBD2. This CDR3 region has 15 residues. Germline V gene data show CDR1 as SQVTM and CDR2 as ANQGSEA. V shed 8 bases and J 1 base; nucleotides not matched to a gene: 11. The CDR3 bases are TGCAGCATCCGGGAGGGCTCAACGGGCACAGATACGCAGTATTTT. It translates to CSIREGSTGTDTQYF.

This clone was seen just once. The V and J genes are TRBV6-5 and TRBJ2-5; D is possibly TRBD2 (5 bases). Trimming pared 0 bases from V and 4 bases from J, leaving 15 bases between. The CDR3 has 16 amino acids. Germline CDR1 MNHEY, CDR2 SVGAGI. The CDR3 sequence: CASSYSKLARGETQYF. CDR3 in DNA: TGTGCCAGCAGTTACTCGAAGCTTGCACGGGGAGAGACCCAGTACTTC.

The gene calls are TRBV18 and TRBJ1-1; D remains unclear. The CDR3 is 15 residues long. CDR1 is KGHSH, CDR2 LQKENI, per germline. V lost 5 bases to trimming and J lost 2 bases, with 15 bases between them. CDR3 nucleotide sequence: TGTGCCAGCTCATTAGCGGAGAGCTCTAACACTGAAGCTTTCTTT. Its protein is CASSLAESSNTEAFF.